This T cell receptor beta chain comes out of a study of T cell responses to AZD1222 COVID-19 vaccine. Broader study findings: Unmutated variant regions reportedly attract nearly half of all spike-specific TCRs.

Assay used: immunoSEQ multiplex PCR; TCRdb lists only in-frame clones, some missing. The profile shows over 130,000 clones, roughly 92% of them singletons. The V gene lost 0 bases and the J gene lost 5 bases, with 11 bases spanning the gap. Germline V CDR1 and CDR2: SGHDN, FVKESK. There are 15 residues in the CDR3. As for this clone: What it binds is unknown.

The sample was peripheral blood, taken on day 0 of AZD1222 vaccination. The source of this sequence is an adult in good health. V is TRBV14 and J is TRBJ2-1; D gene unclear. The CDR3 DNA reads TGTGCCAGCAGCCAAGATATTAACAGCAACAATGAGCAGTTCTTC. This gives the protein CASSQDINSNNEQFF.